Listed below are T cell receptor beta chains from one sample, sequenced in a study of regulatory T cells in long-lasting Graves disease. TCRdb passed the multiplex PCR reads through MiXCR, listing each CDR3 protein once. The sample comprises 500,000 or so distinct CDR3 sequences, 15% to 20% of which are singletons, and more than 20% rests with the top ten. The sample was also reused in another study, on T cells in Graves' hyperthyroidism and ophthalmopathy.

The sample was peripheral blood mononuclear cells (PBMCs), taken at new diagnosis, from a patient treated with antithyroid drugs. The source is a woman aged 40-65 years with Graves disease. Both conserved end residues are part of each CDR3. Each record gives: D gene, V gene, J gene, clone size, CDR3 protein, CDR3 DNA. The D gene is left open where the match is weak. Only some rows state a clone size, as once, few, many or a class for expanded clones.

d_call: TRBD2; v_call: TRBV3-1; j_call: TRBJ2-2; clone_size: .; cdr3_aa: CASSQGVVRGANTGELFF; cdr3_nt: TGTGCCAGCAGCCAAGGAGTGGTCCGGGGGGCGAACACCGGGGAGCTGTTTTTT
d_call: .; v_call: TRBV12-3/TRBV12-4; j_call: TRBJ2-5; clone_size: many; cdr3_aa: CASSLLRWGTQYF; cdr3_nt: TGTGCCAGCAGCCTCCTAAGATGGGGAACCCAGTACTTC
d_call: TRBD1; v_call: TRBV24-1; j_call: TRBJ2-3; clone_size: many; cdr3_aa: CATSGPGQGDYTQYF; cdr3_nt: TGTGCCACCAGTGGCCCGGGACAGGGGGATTATACGCAGTATTTT
d_call: TRBD1; v_call: TRBV6-2/TRBV6-3; j_call: TRBJ1-1; clone_size: many; cdr3_aa: CAGSSFGRGQIMNTEAFF; cdr3_nt: TGTGCCGGCAGTTCTTTCGGAAGGGGACAGATAATGAACACTGAAGCTTTCTTT
d_call: .; v_call: TRBV20-1; j_call: TRBJ2-5; clone_size: few; cdr3_aa: CSADRTDNVVGTQYF; cdr3_nt: TGCAGTGCTGATCGGACCGATAACGTGGTGGGGACCCAGTACTTC
d_call: .; v_call: TRBV11-2; j_call: TRBJ2-1; clone_size: many; cdr3_aa: CASISLNEQFF; cdr3_nt: TGTGCCAGCATCTCTCTCAATGAGCAGTTCTTC
d_call: .; v_call: TRBV11-2; j_call: TRBJ1-6; clone_size: many; cdr3_aa: CASSLDYSYNSPLHF; cdr3_nt: TGTGCCAGCAGCTTGGATTACTCCTATAATTCACCCCTCCACTTT
d_call: .; v_call: TRBV24-1; j_call: TRBJ2-3; clone_size: few; cdr3_aa: CATSDGAGDTQYF; cdr3_nt: TGTGCCACCAGTGATGGTGCAGGGGATACGCAGTATTTT
d_call: TRBD1; v_call: TRBV19; j_call: TRBJ2-3; clone_size: few; cdr3_aa: CASRPGQGWDTQYF; cdr3_nt: TGTGCCAGTAGGCCGGGACAGGGTTGGGATACGCAGTATTTT
d_call: .; v_call: TRBV12-3/TRBV12-4; j_call: TRBJ1-5; clone_size: many; cdr3_aa: CASKWGGNQPQHF; cdr3_nt: TGTGCCAGCAAATGGGGCGGAAATCAGCCCCAGCATTTT
d_call: .; v_call: TRBV20-1; j_call: TRBJ1-2; clone_size: .; cdr3_aa: CSARTENYGYTF; cdr3_nt: TGCAGTGCTAGGACAGAGAACTATGGCTACACCTTC
d_call: .; v_call: TRBV13; j_call: TRBJ1-2; clone_size: .; cdr3_aa: CASSSLGSKDYGYTF; cdr3_nt: TGTGCCAGCAGCTCCCTTGGCAGTAAGGACTATGGCTACACCTTC
d_call: TRBD1; v_call: TRBV7-9; j_call: TRBJ1-1; clone_size: .; cdr3_aa: CATLLTDRGNTEAFF; cdr3_nt: TGTGCCACCCTTCTGACCGACAGGGGGAACACTGAAGCTTTCTTT
d_call: TRBD1; v_call: TRBV2; j_call: TRBJ1-1; clone_size: many; cdr3_aa: CASSPGTGGLGGTEAFF; cdr3_nt: TGTGCCAGCAGTCCCGGGACAGGGGGCCTAGGGGGCACTGAAGCTTTCTTT
d_call: TRBD1; v_call: TRBV18; j_call: TRBJ1-1; clone_size: .; cdr3_aa: CASSRTGQSNTEAFF; cdr3_nt: TGTGCCAGCTCCCGGACGGGACAGTCGAACACTGAAGCTTTCTTT
d_call: .; v_call: TRBV6-2/TRBV6-3; j_call: TRBJ1-2; clone_size: .; cdr3_aa: CASRDPAGANYGYTF; cdr3_nt: TGTGCCAGCAGGGACCCTGCGGGGGCTAACTATGGCTACACCTTC
d_call: .; v_call: TRBV2; j_call: TRBJ1-3; clone_size: many; cdr3_aa: CASSEGGFEGNTIYF; cdr3_nt: TGTGCCAGCAGTGAAGGCGGTTTTGAGGGAAACACCATATATTTT
d_call: TRBD2; v_call: TRBV10-1; j_call: TRBJ2-3; clone_size: many; cdr3_aa: CASSEGRLAGDTQYF; cdr3_nt: TGCGCCAGCAGTGAAGGAAGACTAGCGGGAGATACGCAGTATTTT
d_call: .; v_call: TRBV20-1; j_call: TRBJ1-2; clone_size: few; cdr3_aa: CSARAPVYGYTF; cdr3_nt: TGCAGTGCTAGAGCTCCCGTCTATGGCTACACCTTC
d_call: .; v_call: TRBV7-9; j_call: TRBJ1-2; clone_size: many; cdr3_aa: CASSSGGSFNYGYTF; cdr3_nt: TGTGCCAGCAGCTCCGGGGGCTCCTTTAACTATGGCTACACCTTC
d_call: .; v_call: TRBV12-3/TRBV12-4; j_call: TRBJ1-2; clone_size: many; cdr3_aa: CASSFGPVYTF; cdr3_nt: TGTGCCAGCAGTTTCGGACCAGTTTACACCTTC
d_call: .; v_call: TRBV5-6; j_call: TRBJ1-4; clone_size: few; cdr3_aa: CASSLWTVRKLFF; cdr3_nt: TGTGCCAGCAGCTTGTGGACCGTCCGAAAACTGTTTTTT
d_call: .; v_call: TRBV9; j_call: TRBJ2-2; clone_size: few; cdr3_aa: CASSAGQISGELFF; cdr3_nt: TGTGCCAGCAGCGCTGGACAGATTTCCGGGGAGCTGTTTTTT
d_call: .; v_call: TRBV2; j_call: TRBJ2-3; clone_size: many; cdr3_aa: CASSEIIFTDTQYF; cdr3_nt: TGTGCCAGCAGTGAAATAATCTTCACAGATACGCAGTATTTT
d_call: .; v_call: TRBV2; j_call: TRBJ1-5; clone_size: many; cdr3_aa: CASSDDRSNQPQHF; cdr3_nt: TGTGCCAGCAGTGACGACAGGAGCAATCAGCCCCAGCATTTT
d_call: .; v_call: TRBV19; j_call: TRBJ1-1; clone_size: .; cdr3_aa: CASSPIQQNTEAFF; cdr3_nt: TGTGCCAGTAGCCCAATACAGCAGAACACTGAAGCTTTCTTT
d_call: .; v_call: TRBV12-5; j_call: TRBJ2-7; clone_size: .; cdr3_aa: CASGLWYEQYF; cdr3_nt: TGTGCTAGTGGTTTGTGGTACGAGCAGTACTTC
d_call: TRBD2; v_call: TRBV4-2; j_call: TRBJ2-7; clone_size: .; cdr3_aa: CASSPLGGSHEQYF; cdr3_nt: TGTGCCAGCAGCCCCCTCGGGGGGAGTCACGAGCAGTACTTC
d_call: .; v_call: TRBV12-3/TRBV12-4; j_call: TRBJ1-4; clone_size: many; cdr3_aa: CASSLRGGDEKLFF; cdr3_nt: TGTGCCAGCAGCCTCCGAGGGGGGGATGAAAAACTGTTTTTT